The 3 T cell receptor beta chains given below trace back to one sample, sequenced in a study of blood T cell repertoires in COVID-19. Produced via immunoSEQ multiplex PCR; TCRdb's table is partial and in-frame only. The table has 200,000 to 300,000 clones, around 89% seen once. Sample: peripheral blood. These receptors all stem from a woman aged 35 to 49 with acute or convalescent COVID-19.

The chain recombines TRBV3-1 (or the pseudogene TRBV3-2) with TRBJ2-1; 10 nucleotides line up with TRBD1. The CDR3 has 14 residues. V shed 4 bases and J 10 bases; nucleotides not matched to a gene: 7. Germline values: CDR1 LGHDT, CDR2 YNNKEL (reference sequence). CDR3 sequence (DNA): TGTGCCAGCAGCCCGGGACAGGGGTCGGACGAGCAGTTCTTC. It codes for CASSPGQGSDEQFF.

There are a few counts of this clone. CDR3 protein: CASSWRDTEAFF. CDR3 in DNA: TGCGCCAGCAGCTGGCGGGACACTGAAGCTTTCTTT. The chain has TRBV5-1 and TRBJ1-1; no reliable D call. Germline V gives CDR1 SGHRS, CDR2 YFSETQ. The V end was cut by 3 bases, the J end by 3 bases, with 6 bases between. The CDR3 contains 12 residues. Filled out from reference TRBV5-1 and TRBJ1-1, the complete variable domain reads KAGVTQTPRYLIKTRGQQVTLSCSPISGHRSVSWYQQTPGQGLQFLFEYFSETQRNKGNFPGRFSGRQFSNSRSEMNVSTLELGDSALYLCASSWRDTEAFFGQGTRLTVV.

The chain links TRBV2 to TRBJ2-2, with TRBD1 identical over 8 bases. Germline V CDR1 and CDR2: SNHLY, FYNNEI. V was pared by 5 bases and J by 1 base, with 9 bases of the junction left unmatched. This CDR3 region has 17 residues. The CDR3: CASSPTLTGVNTGELFF. The DNA of the CDR3 is TGTGCCAGCAGTCCTACCTTGACAGGGGTGAACACCGGGGAGCTGTTTTTT.